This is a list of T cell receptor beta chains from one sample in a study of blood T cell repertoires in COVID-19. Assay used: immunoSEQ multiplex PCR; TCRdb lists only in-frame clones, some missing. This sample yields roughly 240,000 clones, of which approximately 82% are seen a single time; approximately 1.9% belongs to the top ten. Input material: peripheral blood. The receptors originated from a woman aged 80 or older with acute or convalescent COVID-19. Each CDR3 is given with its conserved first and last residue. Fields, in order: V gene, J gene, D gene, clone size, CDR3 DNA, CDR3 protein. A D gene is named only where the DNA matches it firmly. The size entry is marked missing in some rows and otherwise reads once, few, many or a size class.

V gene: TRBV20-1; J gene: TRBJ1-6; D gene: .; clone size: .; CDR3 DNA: TGCAGTGCTGCAGACGGGGGGGACCTCCACTTT; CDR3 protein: CSAADGGDLHF
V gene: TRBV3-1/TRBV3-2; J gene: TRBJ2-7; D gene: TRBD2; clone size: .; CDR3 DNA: TGTGCCAGCAGCCTTAGCGGGGGCCTTAACTACGAGCAGTACTTC; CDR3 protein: CASSLSGGLNYEQYF
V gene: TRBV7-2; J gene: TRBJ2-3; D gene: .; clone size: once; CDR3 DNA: TGTGCCAGCAGCCTTTGGTCCAGTGCTAGCACAGATACGCAGTATTTT; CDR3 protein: CASSLWSSASTDTQYF
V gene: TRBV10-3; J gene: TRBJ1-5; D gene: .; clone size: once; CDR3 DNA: TGTGCCAACAGTTACAGGGACGATCAGCCCCAGCATTTT; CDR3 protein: CANSYRDDQPQHF
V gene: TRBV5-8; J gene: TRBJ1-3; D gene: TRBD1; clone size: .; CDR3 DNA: TGTGCCAGCAGCCCGCGTCCGGGACAGGGGACCGACACCATATATTTT; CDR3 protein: CASSPRPGQGTDTIYF
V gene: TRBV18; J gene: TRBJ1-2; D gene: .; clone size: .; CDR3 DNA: TGTGCCAGCTCACCAAACAGGGATAACTATGGCTACACCTTC; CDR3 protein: CASSPNRDNYGYTF
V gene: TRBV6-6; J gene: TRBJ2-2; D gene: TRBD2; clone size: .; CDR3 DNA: TGTGCCAGCAGTCGGTCCGGGACTAGCGACACCGGGGAGCTGTTTTTT; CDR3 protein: CASSRSGTSDTGELFF
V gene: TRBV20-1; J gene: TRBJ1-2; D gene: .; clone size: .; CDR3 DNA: TGCAGTGCCAAAACCAACCACGGGGACACCTTC; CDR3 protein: CSAKTNHGDTF
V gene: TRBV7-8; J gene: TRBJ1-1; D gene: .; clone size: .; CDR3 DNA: TGTGCCAGCAGCTTAGTATCCAGGATTCTTAGACTGAACACTGAAGCTTTCTTT; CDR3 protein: CASSLVSRILRLNTEAFF
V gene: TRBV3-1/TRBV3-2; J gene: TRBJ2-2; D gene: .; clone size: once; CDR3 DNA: TGTGCCAGCAGCCCCCGGCGTACAGGGATCGGGGAGCTGTTTTTT; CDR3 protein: CASSPRRTGIGELFF
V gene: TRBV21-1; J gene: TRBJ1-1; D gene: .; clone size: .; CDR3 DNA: TGTGCCAGCAGCAAATCTGGGGCAACTAACACTGAAGCTTTCTTT; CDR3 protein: CASSKSGATNTEAFF
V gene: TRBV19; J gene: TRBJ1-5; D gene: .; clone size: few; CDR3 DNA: TGTGCCAGTAGTTCCCGCGAGGGGGTTGGCCCCCGGCCCCAGCATTTT; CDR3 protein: CASSSREGVGPRPQHF
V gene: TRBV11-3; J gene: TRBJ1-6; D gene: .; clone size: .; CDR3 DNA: TGTGCCAGCAGTCGGGATTTCAATTCACCCCTCCACTTT; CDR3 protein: CASSRDFNSPLHF
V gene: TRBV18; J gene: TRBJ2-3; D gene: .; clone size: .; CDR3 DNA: TGTGCCAGCTCACCACGGACACATCGAGCAGGCACTAGCACAGATACGCAGTATTTT; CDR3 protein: CASSPRTHRAGTSTDTQYF
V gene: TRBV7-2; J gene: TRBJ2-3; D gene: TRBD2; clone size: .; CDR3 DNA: TGTGCCAGCAGCCCGGGGCTAGCGGGAGAGGGAGATACGCAGTATTTT; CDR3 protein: CASSPGLAGEGDTQYF
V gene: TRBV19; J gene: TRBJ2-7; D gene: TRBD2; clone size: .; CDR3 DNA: TGTGCCAGTAGCGGACTAGCGGCTTCCTACGAGCAGTACTTC; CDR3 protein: CASSGLAASYEQYF